These 13 T cell receptor beta chains originate from one sample sequenced in a study of blood T cell repertoires in COVID-19. Profiled with immunoSEQ multiplex PCR; TCRdb holds only in-frame clones, not every one. The table has about 100,000 clones, about 84% seen once. The sequencing input was peripheral blood. Receptor source: a human donor in a cohort sampled during active COVID-19.

Comment on this clone: The same CDR3 also results from other DNA sequences found in this sample. The chain links TRBV5-4 to TRBJ2-3, with TRBD1 identical over 9 bases. There are 15 residues in the CDR3. Germline V gene data show CDR1 as SGHNT and CDR2 as YYREEE (reference sequence). J was trimmed by 3 bases and V by 0 bases; bases with no gene match: 2. CDR3 nucleotide sequence: TGTGCCAGCAGCTTGGGGGGACAGGGTACAGATACGCAGTATTTT. This translates into CASSLGGQGTDTQYF. Full variable domain (remainder filled in from reference TRBV5-4 and TRBJ2-3): ETGVTQSPTHLIKTRGQQVTLRCSSQSGHNTVSWYQQALGQGPQFIFQYYREEENGRGNFPPRFSGLQFPNYSSELNVNALELDDSALYLCASSLGGQGTDTQYFGPGTRLTVL.

This chain connects TRBV19 to TRBJ1-5; D possibly corresponds to TRBD1 (5 bases). The CDR3 is 22 amino acids. The germline gives CDR1 LNHDA, CDR2 SQIVND (reference sequence). Between the trimmed V and J ends, which lost 3 bases and 1 base, there was a span of 31 bases. The CDR3 sequence is CASSIGKTLDGQDIGSNQPQHF. The CDR3 bases are TGTGCCAGTAGTATCGGAAAAACGCTGGATGGGCAGGACATAGGAAGCAATCAGCCCCAGCATTTT. Full variable domain (rest looked up from reference TRBV19 and TRBJ1-5): DGGITQSPKYLFRKEGQNVTLSCEQNLNHDAMYWYRQDPGQGLRLIYYSQIVNDFQKGDIAEGYSVSREKKESFPLTVTSAQKNPTAFYLCASSIGKTLDGQDIGSNQPQHFGDGTRLSIL.

V gene TRBV7-2 combines with J gene TRBJ2-3; D is ambiguous. Trimming removed 1 base at V and 8 bases at J, with 10 bases between. CDR1 is SGHTA and CDR2 is FQGNSA in the germline V gene. The CDR3 runs to 13 residues. Here the CDR3 reads CASSLVPLRTQYF. DNA for the CDR3: TGTGCCAGCAGCTTAGTCCCCCTACGTACGCAGTATTTT.

The chain is built from TRBV5-6 and TRBJ2-3; 8 nucleotides align to TRBD1. CDR1 SGHDT and CDR2 YYEEEE come from the germline V gene. V was pared by 0 bases and J by 4 bases, with 1 base of the junction left unmatched. CDR3 length equals 14 residues. CDR3 DNA sequence: TGTGCCAGCAGCTTGGGACAGGGGCCAGATACGCAGTATTTT. Translated, it gives CASSLGQGPDTQYF.

V gene TRBV6-2 or TRBV6-3 combines with J gene TRBJ1-4, with D possibly matching TRBD1 (5 bases). The CDR3 has 13 residues. CDR1 is MNHEY, CDR2 SVGEGT, per germline. V was trimmed by 6 bases and J by 4 bases, leaving 9 bases between them. The CDR3 region has the DNA TGTGCCAGCAGCATACAGGTTAATGAAAAACTGTTTTTT. Its translation is CASSIQVNEKLFF.

CDR3 protein: CASSLANRPDTQYF. The CDR3 DNA is TGTGCCAGCAGCTTGGCGAACAGGCCAGATACGCAGTATTTT. The gene calls are TRBV5-4 and TRBJ2-3; a weak D match, TRBD1 (5 bases). CDR3 length: 14 residues. The germline V and J ends were trimmed by 0 bases and 4 bases, with 9 bases remaining between them. Per germline, CDR1 SGHNT and CDR2 YYREEE (reference sequence).

The chain links TRBV10-3 to TRBJ2-2; 10 bases align to TRBD2. The CDR3 is 14 amino acids. Per the germline V gene, CDR1 is ENHRY and CDR2 is SYGVKD. V lost 6 bases, J lost 7 bases, and 5 bases stayed unmatched. CDR3 bases: TGTGCCATCAGCCTAGCGGGAGTTGACGGGGAGCTGTTTTTT. This encodes CAISLAGVDGELFF.

The CDR3 loop reads CSATGTSEFF. The CDR3 DNA reads as TGCAGTGCCACCGGGACTAGCGAGTTCTTC. The chain is built from TRBV20-1 and TRBJ2-1; 10 nucleotides agree with TRBD2. The CDR3 runs to 10 residues. From germline, CDR1 is DFQATT and CDR2 SNEGSKA (reference sequence). Trimming removed 6 bases from V and 14 bases from J; junction bases left unmatched: 4.

The chain joins TRBV19 to TRBJ2-5; TRBD2 might be the D (5 bases). Per the germline V gene, CDR1 is LNHDA and CDR2 is SQIVND (reference sequence). The CDR3 is 13 residues long. Deletions cut 5 bases from V and 3 bases from J, with 10 bases between. CDR3 region: CASSVVGEETQYF. CDR3 nucleotide sequence: TGTGCCAGTAGTGTCGTCGGGGAAGAGACCCAGTACTTC.

The count of this clone is one. The rearrangement joins TRBV10-3 to TRBJ1-5; 9 bases are shared with TRBD1. The V and J ends lost 4 bases and 2 bases, in that order; junction bases with no gene match: 6. CDR1 and CDR2 (germline): ENHRY, SYGVKD. The CDR3 runs 16 residues. The CDR3 region is CAISVTGGDGNQPQHF. The CDR3 coding sequence is TGTGCCATCAGTGTTACAGGGGGCGACGGCAATCAGCCCCAGCATTTT.

V is TRBV18 and J is TRBJ1-2; 7 nucleotides align to TRBD1. Germline V gives CDR1 KGHSH, CDR2 LQKENI. J lost 8 bases, V lost 6 bases, and 18 bases had no gene match. The CDR3 sequence is 16 residues long. CDR3 region: CASSLRGPRQGGGYTF. The CDR3 region has the DNA TGTGCCAGCTCTCTTAGGGGTCCCAGACAGGGCGGCGGCTACACCTTC.

The chain links TRBV4-3 to TRBJ2-7; a weak D match, TRBD2 (6 bases). This CDR3 has 15 amino acids. Germline lookup yields CDR1 LGHNA and CDR2 YSLEER. The V gene lost 0 bases and the J gene lost 2 bases, with 11 bases spanning the gap. CDR3 nucleotide sequence: TGCGCCAGCAGCCAAGACGCCCGGGGGACCTACGAGCAGTACTTC. This encodes CASSQDARGTYEQYF.

The V gene is TRBV5-4, the J gene TRBJ2-1; D might be TRBD1 (5 bases). Germline CDR1 and CDR2: SGHNT and YYREEE (reference sequence). The CDR3 loop spans 14 amino acids. Trimming shortened V by 2 bases and J by 4 bases, and 10 bases separated the two germline ends. Here the CDR3 DNA reads TGTGCCAGCAGCTTTTCTTCAGGGTACAATGAGCAGTTCTTC. Translating gives CASSFSSGYNEQFF.